The 15 T cell receptor beta chains below come from one sample, sequenced in a study of PD-L1 blockade in urothelial cancer. TCRdb keeps only in-frame clones here, not all; method: immunoSEQ multiplex PCR. Altogether 75,000 to 100,000 clones are present, roughly 85% being singletons, with the ten largest covering around 7.7%. The time point was: peripheral blood 6 weeks after treatment start. The source was PBMCs, collected around atezolizumab (anti-PD-L1) treatment. These receptors were collected from a man between 65 and 80 years old with urothelial cancer.

This clone appeared a few times. The chain is built from TRBV7-8 and TRBJ2-7; weak D call: TRBD1 (5 bases). Germline lookup yields CDR1 SGHVS and CDR2 FQNEAQ. V shed 2 bases and J shed 3 bases, with 8 bases lying between them. The CDR3 extends over 13 amino acids. DNA of the CDR3: TGTGCCAGCAGCTTAAACAGGTTCTACGAGCAGTACTTC. This translates into CASSLNRFYEQYF.

The chain couples TRBV4-2 to TRBJ2-3, with D tentatively TRBD1 (6 bases). The V end lost 4 bases, the J end lost 6 bases, and 20 bases lay between the germline ends. Germline CDR1 reads LGHNA; CDR2 reads YNFKEQ. The CDR3 sequence is 16 residues long. CDR3 residues: CASSLLPGQSVDTQYF. In DNA form, the CDR3 reads TGTGCCAGCAGCCTCCTACCCGGACAGTCCGTTGATACGCAGTATTTT.

The CDR3 protein is CASSQGRTSSYEQYF. As DNA, the CDR3 is TGCGCCAGCAGCCAAGGACGGACTAGCTCCTACGAGCAGTACTTC. V gene TRBV4-1 combines with J gene TRBJ2-7, with 7 bases fitting TRBD2. Trimming at V came to 1 base and at J to 0 bases, leaving 3 bases not matched to a gene. Germline CDR1 is MGHRA and CDR2 is YSYEKL. The CDR3 is made up of 15 amino acids.

The J gene is TRBJ2-2, the V gene TRBV14, with D maybe TRBD1 (6 bases). Germline values: CDR1 SGHDN, CDR2 FVKESK. Trimming shortened V by 4 bases and J by 1 base, and 16 bases separated the two germline ends. The CDR3 is 17 amino acids. DNA for the CDR3: TGTGCCAGCAGCCCCACTCTTAGGACAGAGAACACCGGGGAGCTGTTTTTT. Translated: CASSPTLRTENTGELFF.

The chain employs TRBV7-9 and TRBJ2-7, with TRBD1 matching over 9 bases. The germline V gene encodes CDR1 SEHNR and CDR2 FQNEAQ (reference sequence). V lost 3 bases and J lost 5; bases outside the gene matches: 5. The CDR3 extends over 14 amino acids. Here the CDR3 DNA reads TGTGCCAGCAGCTTCGGACAGGGGATGAACGAGCAGTACTTC. Translation gives CASSFGQGMNEQYF.

The rearrangement links TRBV7-2 to TRBJ1-3; D is unresolved. Germline V lookup: CDR1 SGHTA, CDR2 FQGNSA. The CDR3 is 16 amino acids. V dropped 1 base and J dropped 0 bases, with 10 bases sitting between them. Written as DNA, the CDR3 is TGTGCCAGCAGCTTAGGCCACCCTAGCTCTGGAAACACCATATATTTT. This encodes CASSLGHPSSGNTIYF.

V usage is TRBV11-3 and J usage is TRBJ2-7, with 10 nucleotides matching TRBD1. J was trimmed by 4 bases and V by 0 bases; bases with no gene match: 6. Looked up from germline, CDR1 is SGHNT and CDR2 is YENEEA. The CDR3 has 16 residues. CDR3 sequence (DNA): TGTGCCAGCAGCTTAGACCGGGACAGGGGTCCTTACGAGCAGTACTTC. As protein: CASSLDRDRGPYEQYF.

The V and J genes are TRBV2 and TRBJ1-1; TRBD1 might be the D (6 bases). Looked up from germline, CDR1 is SNHLY and CDR2 is FYNNEI. V was clipped by 8 bases and J by 0 bases, with 10 bases between them. The CDR3 contains 13 residues. The CDR3 loop is CASFRDMNTEAFF. CDR3 sequence (DNA): TGTGCCAGCTTTAGGGACATGAACACTGAAGCTTTCTTT. Combining the CDR3 with reference TRBV2 and TRBJ1-1 gives the whole variable domain EPEVTQTPSHQVTQMGQEVILRCVPISNHLYFYWYRQILGQKVEFLVSFYNNEISEKSEIFDDQFSVERPDGSNFTLKIRSTKLEDSAMYFCASFRDMNTEAFFGQGTRLTVV.

This rearrangement joins TRBV5-1 to TRBJ1-1; 9 positions agree with TRBD1. The CDR3 spans 16 residues. The germline V gene has CDR1 SGHRS and CDR2 YFSETQ. The V and J ends lost 4 bases and 1 base, in that order; junction bases with no gene match: 8. The CDR3 loop is CASSMGQGGGNTEAFF. The CDR3 DNA reads as TGCGCCAGCAGCATGGGACAGGGAGGAGGGAACACTGAAGCTTTCTTT.

The chain employs TRBV6-6 and TRBJ1-4; no definite D call. CDR1 and CDR2 from the germline V gene are MNHNY and SVGAGI (reference sequence). This CDR3 is built from 13 residues. V was clipped by 6 bases and J by 12 bases, with 17 bases between them. Here the CDR3 reads CASSPVAEIQLFF. The CDR3 DNA is TGTGCCAGCAGCCCGGTGGCGGAAATACAACTGTTTTTT.

The J gene is TRBJ2-7, the V gene TRBV19; TRBD2 agrees at 11 bases. The CDR3 spans 14 residues. Germline CDR1 and CDR2: LNHDA and SQIVND (reference sequence). V trimming: 6 bases; J trimming: 2 bases; junction bases outside the gene matches: 3. The CDR3 DNA follows: TGTGCCAGTAGCCTAGCGGGAGGACCCTACGAGCAGTACTTC. It yields the protein CASSLAGGPYEQYF.

V is TRBV11-2 and J is TRBJ2-7; the match to TRBD2 covers 7 bases. Looked up from germline, CDR1 is SGHAT and CDR2 is FQNNGV. The CDR3 consists of 13 residues. Losses at the gene ends were 0 bases for V and 12 bases for J; bases not matched to a gene: 8. Here the CDR3 DNA reads TGTGCCAGCAGCTTAGATTGGTCCGGGGGGTGGTACTTC. This codes for CASSLDWSGGWYF.

The chain combines TRBV4-2 with TRBJ2-7; 7 bases line up with TRBD2. CDR1 LGHNA and CDR2 YNFKEQ come from the germline V gene. The CDR3 has 14 amino acids. V shed 1 base and J 7 bases; nucleotides not matched to a gene: 7. CDR3 region: CASSQAAGMDEQYF. CDR3 nucleotides: TGTGCCAGCAGCCAAGCAGCGGGAATGGATGAGCAGTACTTC.

This clone appeared once. The chain uses TRBV11-3 and TRBJ2-1; 13 bases agree with TRBD2. J gave up 10 bases and V 7 bases, and 7 bases lay outside the gene matches. Germline CDR1 reads SGHNT; CDR2 reads YENEEA. This CDR3 contains 14 residues. This CDR3 reads CASTWTSGSGEQFF. As DNA, the CDR3 is TGTGCCAGCACCTGGACTAGCGGGAGCGGAGAGCAGTTCTTC.

The rearrangement links TRBV6-5 to TRBJ2-7; possible D gene TRBD2, 5 bases. This CDR3 is 14 amino acids long. The V end was cut by 6 bases, the J end by 6 bases, with 18 bases between. The germline CDR1 and CDR2 sequences are MNHEY and SVGAGI. CDR3 amino acids: CASSEDLAGREQYF. CDR3 DNA: TGTGCCAGCAGCGAGGACTTAGCCGGTCGCGAGCAGTACTTC.